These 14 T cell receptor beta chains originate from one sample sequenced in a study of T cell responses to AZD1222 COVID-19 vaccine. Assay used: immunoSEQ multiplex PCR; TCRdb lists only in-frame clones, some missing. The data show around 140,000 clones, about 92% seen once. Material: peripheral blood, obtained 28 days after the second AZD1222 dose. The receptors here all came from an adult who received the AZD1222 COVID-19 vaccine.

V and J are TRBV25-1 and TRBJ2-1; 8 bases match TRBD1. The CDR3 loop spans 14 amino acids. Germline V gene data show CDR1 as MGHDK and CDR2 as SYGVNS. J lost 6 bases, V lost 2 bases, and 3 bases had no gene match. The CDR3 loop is CASSEPGQVNEQFF. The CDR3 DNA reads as TGTGCCAGCAGTGAACCGGGACAGGTCAATGAGCAGTTCTTC.

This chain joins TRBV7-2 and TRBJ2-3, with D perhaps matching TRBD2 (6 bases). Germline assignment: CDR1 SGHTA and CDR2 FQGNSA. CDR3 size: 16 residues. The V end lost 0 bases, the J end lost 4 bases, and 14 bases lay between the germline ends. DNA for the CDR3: TGTGCCAGCAGCTTAGCCGTCGGGGGTGTTTCAGATACGCAGTATTTT. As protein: CASSLAVGGVSDTQYF.

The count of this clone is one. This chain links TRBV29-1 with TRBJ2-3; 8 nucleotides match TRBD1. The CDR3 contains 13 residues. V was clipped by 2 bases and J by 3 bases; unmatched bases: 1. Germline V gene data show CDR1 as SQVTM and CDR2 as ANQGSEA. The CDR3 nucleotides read TGCAGCGTTGAAAGGACAGGGACAGATACGCAGTATTTT. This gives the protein CSVERTGTDTQYF.

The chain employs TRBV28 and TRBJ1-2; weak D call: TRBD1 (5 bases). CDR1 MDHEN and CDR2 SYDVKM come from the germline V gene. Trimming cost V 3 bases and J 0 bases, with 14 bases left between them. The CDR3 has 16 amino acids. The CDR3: CASSFSRTPANYGYTF. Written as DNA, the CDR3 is TGTGCCAGCAGTTTTTCACGGACACCCGCTAACTATGGCTACACCTTC.

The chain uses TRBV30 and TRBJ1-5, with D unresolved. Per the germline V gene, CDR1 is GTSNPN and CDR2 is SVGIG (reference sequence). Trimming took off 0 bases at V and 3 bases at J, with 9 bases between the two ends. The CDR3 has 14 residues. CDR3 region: CAWSVASPNQPQHF. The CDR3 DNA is TGTGCCTGGAGTGTAGCTAGCCCCAATCAGCCCCAGCATTTT.

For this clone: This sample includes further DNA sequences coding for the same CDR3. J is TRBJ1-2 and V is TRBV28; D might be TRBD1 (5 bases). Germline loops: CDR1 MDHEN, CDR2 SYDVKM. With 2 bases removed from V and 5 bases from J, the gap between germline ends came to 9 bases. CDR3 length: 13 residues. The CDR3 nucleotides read TGTGCCAGCAGTTTAGGACAAGGTTATGGCTACACCTTC. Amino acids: CASSLGQGYGYTF.

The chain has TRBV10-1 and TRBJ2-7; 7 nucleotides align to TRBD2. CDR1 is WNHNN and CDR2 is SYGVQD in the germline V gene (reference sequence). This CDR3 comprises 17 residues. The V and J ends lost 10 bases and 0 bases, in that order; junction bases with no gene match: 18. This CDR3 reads CATPMRERGRSSYEQYF. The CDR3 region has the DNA TGCGCCACCCCAATGCGGGAGAGGGGTCGGAGCTCCTACGAGCAGTACTTC.

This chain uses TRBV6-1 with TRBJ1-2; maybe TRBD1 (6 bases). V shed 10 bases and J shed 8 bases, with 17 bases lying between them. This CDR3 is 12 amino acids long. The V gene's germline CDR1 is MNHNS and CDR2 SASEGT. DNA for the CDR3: TGTGCCACCCCCGGGGGGGGCGGCGGCTACACCTTC. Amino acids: CATPGGGGGYTF.

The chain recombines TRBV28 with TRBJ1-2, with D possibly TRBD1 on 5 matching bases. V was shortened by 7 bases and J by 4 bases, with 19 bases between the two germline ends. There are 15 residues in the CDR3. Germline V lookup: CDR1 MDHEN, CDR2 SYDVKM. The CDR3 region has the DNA TGTGCCAGCACACTGGGGCCGGTTCGAGGCTATGGCTACACCTTC. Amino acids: CASTLGPVRGYGYTF.

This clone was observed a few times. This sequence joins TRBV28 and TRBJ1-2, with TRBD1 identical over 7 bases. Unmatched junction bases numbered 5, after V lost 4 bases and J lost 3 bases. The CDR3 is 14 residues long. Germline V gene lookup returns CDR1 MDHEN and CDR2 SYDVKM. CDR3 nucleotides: TGTGCCAGCAGTTCGACAGGGAACTACTATGGCTACACCTTC. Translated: CASSSTGNYYGYTF.

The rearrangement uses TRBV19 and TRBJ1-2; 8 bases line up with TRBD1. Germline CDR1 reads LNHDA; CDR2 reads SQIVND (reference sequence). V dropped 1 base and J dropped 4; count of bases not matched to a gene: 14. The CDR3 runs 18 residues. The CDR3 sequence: CASSIGWAGGEEPYGYTF. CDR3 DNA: TGTGCCAGTAGTATAGGATGGGCAGGGGGCGAAGAACCCTATGGCTACACCTTC.

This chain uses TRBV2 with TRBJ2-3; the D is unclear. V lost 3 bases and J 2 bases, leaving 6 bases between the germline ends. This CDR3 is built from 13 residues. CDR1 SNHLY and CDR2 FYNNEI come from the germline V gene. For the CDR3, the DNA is TGTGCCAGCAGTGAGGGATTCACAGATACGCAGTATTTT. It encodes CASSEGFTDTQYF. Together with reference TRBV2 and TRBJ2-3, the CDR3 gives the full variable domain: EPEVTQTPSHQVTQMGQEVILRCVPISNHLYFYWYRQILGQKVEFLVSFYNNEISEKSEIFDDQFSVERPDGSNFTLKIRSTKLEDSAMYFCASSEGFTDTQYFGPGTRLTVL.

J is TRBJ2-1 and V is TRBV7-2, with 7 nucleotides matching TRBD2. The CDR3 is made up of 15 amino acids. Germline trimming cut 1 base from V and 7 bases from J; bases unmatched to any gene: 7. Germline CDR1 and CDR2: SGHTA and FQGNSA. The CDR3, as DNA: TGTGCCAGCAGCTTAGGGAGCGGGACGGGGAATGAGCAGTTCTTC. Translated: CASSLGSGTGNEQFF.

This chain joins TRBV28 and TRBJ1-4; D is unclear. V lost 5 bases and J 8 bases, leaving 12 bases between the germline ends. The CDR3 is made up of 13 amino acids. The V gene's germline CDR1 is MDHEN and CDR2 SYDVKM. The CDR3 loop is CASSPYGKEKLFF. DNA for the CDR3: TGTGCCAGCAGTCCCTACGGTAAAGAAAAACTGTTTTTT. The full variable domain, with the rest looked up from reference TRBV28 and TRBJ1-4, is DVKVTQSSRYLVKRTGEKVFLECVQDMDHENMFWYRQDPGLGLRLIYFSYDVKMKEKGDIPEGYSVSREKKERFSLILESASTNQTSMYLCASSPYGKEKLFFGSGTQLSVL.